What follows are 10 T cell receptor beta chains derived from one specimen sequenced in a study of spatial heterogeneity in lung cancer. The sample's time point: sample taken at primary tumor resection. The sequenced material consisted of unsorted whole RNA from tumor, nontumor lung or frozen PBMC. TCRdb analysed the 5' RACE reads with MiXCR anew, one entry per CDR3 protein. The profile shows around 9,700 distinct CDR3 sequences, around 6.5% of them singletons. The sample consisted of PBMCs, taken at surgery. The receptors were sampled from a male donor with early-stage non-small cell lung cancer.

This clonotype was picked up a small number of times. This beta chain represents an off-target read in a library built for alpha chains; its size is of limited meaning. V is TRBV11-2 and J is TRBJ2-7; TRBD2 matches 12 bases. CDR1 is SGHAT, CDR2 FQNNGV, per germline. V trimming: 3 bases; J trimming: 0 bases; junction bases outside the gene matches: 6. The CDR3 totals 17 residues. CDR3 bases: TGTGCCAGCAGCTTGTTCGCGACTAGCGGGAGCTCCTACGAGCAGTACTTC. It is translated as CASSLFATSGSSYEQYF.

This clonotype has a count of ten or more. In a library made to pick up alpha chains, this beta chain is a stray read with a size that means little. The chain couples TRBV2 to TRBJ1-6, with 7 bases identical to TRBD1. The CDR3 covers 15 residues. Germline CDR1 and CDR2: SNHLY and FYNNEI. The ends lost 6 bases at V and 5 bases at J; junction bases unmatched: 7. The CDR3 is CASRFEGGNNSPLHF. The CDR3 bases are TGTGCCAGCAGGTTCGAAGGGGGCAATAATTCACCCCTCCACTTT. The full variable domain, in which reference TRBV2 and TRBJ1-6 provide the parts outside the CDR3, is EPEVTQTPSHQVTQMGQEVILRCVPISNHLYFYWYRQILGQKVEFLVSFYNNEISEKSEIFDDQFSVERPDGSNFTLKIRSTKLEDSAMYFCASRFEGGNNSPLHFGNGTRLTVT.

This clonotype was detected a few times. This beta chain turned up in a library designed for alpha chains; as an off-target read, its abundance says little. The gene calls are TRBV7-9 and TRBJ2-7, with 11 bases identical to TRBD2. J gave up 9 bases and V 7 bases, and 11 bases lay outside the gene matches. This CDR3 is 14 amino acids long. Germline CDR1 is SEHNR and CDR2 is FQNEAQ (reference sequence). The CDR3 sequence: CASKELAGASGQYF. The CDR3 DNA is TGTGCCAGCAAGGAACTAGCGGGAGCCTCGGGGCAGTACTTC. The variable domain in full, completed from reference TRBV7-9 and TRBJ2-7, reads DTGVSQNPRHKITKRGQNVTFRCDPISEHNRLYWYRQTLGQGPEFLTYFQNEAQLEKSRLLSDRFSAERPKGSFSTLEIQRTEQGDSAMYLCASKELAGASGQYFGPGTRLTVT.

This clonotype is medium-sized by share. Little can be read into the size of this beta chain, an off-target read in a library designed for alpha chains. V and J are TRBV28 and TRBJ1-1; a weak D match, TRBD1 (5 bases). V was pared by 6 bases and J by 0 bases, with 14 bases between. Germline V gives CDR1 MDHEN, CDR2 SYDVKM. The CDR3 runs 15 residues. CDR3 in DNA: TGTGCCAGCAGCCGGGGGGAAGGAGTGAACACTGAAGCTTTCTTT. Translating gives CASSRGEGVNTEAFF.

This clonotype was observed a few times. Compared with germline, one end of the junction differs, possibly owing to a read error. Found in a library prepared for alpha chains, this beta chain is an off-target read, and its abundance has little meaning. The chain uses TRBV5-5 and TRBJ2-3, with TRBD2 matching over 8 bases. CDR1 and CDR2 from the germline V gene are SGHKS and YYEKEE (reference sequence). The CDR3 covers 12 residues. The CDR3: CVSSTSGNTQYF. The CDR3 DNA follows: TGTGTCAGCAGCACTAGCGGAAATACGCAGTATTTT.

This clonotype was counted many times. This beta chain is an off-target read within a library intended for alpha chains, so its frequency means little. V is TRBV28 and J is TRBJ2-1, with TRBD2 identical over 14 bases. CDR1 is MDHEN, CDR2 SYDVKM, per germline. The CDR3 loop spans 12 amino acids. V shed 6 bases, J shed 14 bases, and the junction held 3 bases outside the gene matches. CDR3 protein: CASRRGLAGEFF. For the CDR3, the DNA is TGTGCCAGCAGACGGGGACTAGCGGGAGAGTTCTTC.

This clonotype has just a few counts. The size of this beta chain means little, since it is a stray read in a library made for alpha chains. The V gene is TRBV4-2, the J gene TRBJ1-2; D call uncertain. The V gene's germline CDR1 is LGHNA and CDR2 YNFKEQ. There are 12 residues in the CDR3. Trimming cost V 0 bases and J 3 bases, with 2 bases left between them. CDR3 residues: CASSQDDYGYTF. CDR3 coding DNA: TGTGCCAGCAGCCAAGACGACTATGGCTACACCTTC.

In regard to this clonotype: This beta chain came through as a stray read in a library set up for alpha chains, and its size says little. The chain combines TRBV7-9 with TRBJ2-7; 8 bases match TRBD1. Unmatched junction bases numbered 7, after V lost 5 bases and J lost 4 bases. The CDR3 consists of 14 residues. Per germline, CDR1 SEHNR and CDR2 FQNEAQ (reference sequence). The CDR3 DNA reads as TGTGCCAGCAGCCGGGGGACAGGACCTTACGAGCAGTACTTC. Translation: CASSRGTGPYEQYF.

By its share, this clonotype is medium-sized (0.01 to 0.1%). A library made for alpha chains picked up this beta chain off target, so its size means little. The chain carries TRBV5-1 and TRBJ2-3; no reliable D call. Germline V lookup: CDR1 SGHRS, CDR2 YFSETQ. The CDR3 has 16 residues. V was shortened by 4 bases and J by 3 bases, with 18 bases between the two germline ends. CDR3 residues: CASSNGGGPSTDTQYF. CDR3 nucleotides: TGCGCCAGCAGCAACGGCGGTGGGCCCAGTACAGATACGCAGTATTTT. The variable domain in full, with the rest retrieved from reference TRBV5-1 and TRBJ2-3, is KAGVTQTPRYLIKTRGQQVTLSCSPISGHRSVSWYQQTPGQGLQFLFEYFSETQRNKGNFPGRFSGRQFSNSRSEMNVSTLELGDSALYLCASSNGGGPSTDTQYFGPGTRLTVL.

This clonotype was recorded many times. This beta chain is off target for a library built for alpha chains, so its abundance means little. The chain recombines TRBV10-3 with TRBJ1-1; tentative D call: TRBD1 (5 bases). V was cut by 4 bases and J by 1 base, with 10 bases left in between. The CDR3 runs 14 residues. CDR1 and CDR2 from the germline V gene are ENHRY and SYGVKD. The CDR3 region has the DNA TGTGCCATCAGTGTTGATCAGGGGAACACTGAAGCTTTCTTT. Its translation is CAISVDQGNTEAFF.